This T cell receptor beta chain came from a study of blood T cells in healthy people across ages. Study-level points and caveats: Long-lived donors exceeded aged donors in naive CD4+ cells and diversity.

Caucasian individuals from Russia who were healthy and aged 6 to 90 acted as donors. PBMCs, at least 7 million per sample, were isolated. The CDR3 totals 14 residues. With 6 bases clipped from V and 0 bases from J, the junction kept 3 bases outside the gene matches. Germline CDR1 LNHDA, CDR2 SQIVND (reference sequence). Comment on this clonotype: Its target is unknown.

Next came a second PCR, run for about 6 to 11 cycles, which used a sample-barcoded 5' primer along with a J-beta primer mix. TCRdb re-called the 5' RACE reads through MiXCR, storing one row per CDR3 protein. The table records hundreds of thousands of distinct CDR3 sequences, more than 45% of them present only once. Sequenced material: blood. The receptor was derived from a man aged 55 to 70 in good health. The chain recombines TRBV19 with TRBJ1-2, with TRBD1 matching over 8 bases. The CDR3 is CASRGTGANYGYTF. The DNA for the CDR3 is TGTGCCAGTAGGGGGACAGGAGCTAACTATGGCTACACCTTC.